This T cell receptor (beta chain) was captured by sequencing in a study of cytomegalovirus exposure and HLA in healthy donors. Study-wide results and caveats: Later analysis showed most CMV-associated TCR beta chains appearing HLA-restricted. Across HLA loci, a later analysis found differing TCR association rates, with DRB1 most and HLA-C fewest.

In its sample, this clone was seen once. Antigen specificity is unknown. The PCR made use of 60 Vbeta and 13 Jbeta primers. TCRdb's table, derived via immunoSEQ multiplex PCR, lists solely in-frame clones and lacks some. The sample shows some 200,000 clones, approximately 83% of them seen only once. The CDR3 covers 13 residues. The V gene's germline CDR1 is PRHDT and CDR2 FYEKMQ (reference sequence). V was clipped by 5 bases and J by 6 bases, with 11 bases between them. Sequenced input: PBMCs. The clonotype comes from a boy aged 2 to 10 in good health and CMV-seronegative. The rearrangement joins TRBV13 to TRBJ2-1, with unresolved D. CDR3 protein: CASSPPRSNEQFF. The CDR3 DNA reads TGTGCCAGCAGCCCCCCACGGTCCAATGAGCAGTTCTTC.